A selection of T cell receptor beta chains follows, all from one sample in a study of CD8 T cells in ankylosing spondylitis. Via MiXCR, TCRdb re-called the 5' RACE reads, giving one row per CDR3 protein. The table shows around 490,000 distinct CDR3 sequences, with less than 6% occurring only once. Sequenced: blood, either unsorted or a sorted T cell fraction (not recorded which). The receptors derive from a male donor with ankylosing spondylitis. The CDR3 runs from the conserved cysteine through the conserved F or W.

V,CDR3
TRBV18,CASSPTGVLNQPQHF
TRBV7-2,CASSSAGTASYEQYF
TRBV20-1,CSAESRTSGANEQFF
TRBV12-3/TRBV12-4,CASSRTVYEQYF
TRBV29-1,CSGLGATGTQYF
TRBV5-1,CASSIGTQDNEQFF
TRBV20-1,CSATPIGNTEAFF
TRBV7-3,CASSSGPGGAQYF
TRBV5-1,CASSLEGGLAGVKYF
TRBV5-6,CAIGRGLHYEQFF
TRBV20-1,CSAGAPGQGATTQYF
TRBV18,CASQPLAISYNEQFF
TRBV20-1,CSASLGRAVNSPLHF
TRBV5-1,CASSLDRMGEGQFF
TRBV9,CASSVAPHRDNTEAFF
TRBV5-1,CASSFGTTNTGELFF
TRBV10-3,CAIRDSYSGANVLTF
TRBV7-9,CASSFMKGQGHEQYF
TRBV6-1,CASGSGQAASYGYTF
TRBV29-1,CSARAQVVADTQYF
TRBV28,CASSWTSSYEQYF
TRBV5-1,CASSLTPGLAGSDEQFF
TRBV24-1,CATRDNYFDEQFF
TRBV7-2,CASSPSGGGSYEQYF
TRBV5-5,CASSPGTGGDQPQHF
TRBV6-5,CASSFTGVAYEQYF
TRBV29-1,CSVGKRQDANYGYTF
TRBV7-9,CASSLNPRGWETQYF
TRBV10-3,CAISDLAGRETQYF
TRBV12-3/TRBV12-4,CASRARGPSYNEQFF
TRBV11-2,CASSSHPQDSPGYF
TRBV18,CASGREQGFYEQYF
TRBV5-1,CASSPMGGSWTKNIQYF
TRBV29-1,CSVVTGTEAFF
TRBV18,CASSPNTPANTGELFF
TRBV4-3,CASSQVEQETQYF
TRBV7-2,CASSLSRAGGHNEQFF
TRBV20-1,CSASPRDRVNQPQHF
TRBV4-1,CATGQGIDTEAFF
TRBV20-1,CSARDGTVNYGYTF
TRBV6-2/TRBV6-3,CASSNQGYQPQHF
TRBV5-1,CASSLAPRDRMVEAFF
TRBV29-1,CSAQGGQETQYF